This T cell receptor beta chain emerged from a study of blood T cell repertoires in COVID-19. The protocol was immunoSEQ multiplex PCR, while the TCRdb copy is restricted to in-frame clones and leaves out a portion. The sample includes approximately 250,000 clones, over 65% of them seen just once. Germline CDR1 is MNHEY and CDR2 is SMNVEV (reference sequence). CDR3 length equals 13 residues. The ends were cut back, 7 bases at V and 0 bases at J, with 9 bases in the middle. The clonotype originates from a man aged 60 to 75 who had recovered from COVID-19. The sample taken for sequencing was peripheral blood. The gene calls are TRBV27 and TRBJ1-1; no clear D. CDR3: CASKTDMNTEAFF. The CDR3 bases are TGTGCCAGCAAAACAGATATGAACACTGAAGCTTTCTTT.